The subject of this entry is one TCR beta chain. The sample is drawn from a study of blood T cell repertoires in COVID-19. Study summary: Samples came from the United States, Italy and Spain, spanning acute and convalescent COVID-19.

Authors' methods: The assay estimated nucleated cells by amplifying reference gene primers. The method was immunoSEQ multiplex PCR; TCRdb's version includes in-frame clones alone and lacks a portion of them. From that table come the V and J calls and clone size; the DNA was used to work out D and trimming. The profile shows roughly 200,000 clones, roughly 80% of them singletons. The Seattle patients joined while their infection was active and were tracked longitudinally afterward. The CDR3 is 14 amino acids. V shed 0 bases and J shed 4 bases, with 9 bases lying between them. Germline loops: CDR1 LGHDT, CDR2 YNNKEL (reference sequence).

The V and J genes are TRBV3-1 (or the pseudogene TRBV3-2) and TRBJ1-1; D is possibly TRBD1 (5 bases). The TCR was taken from a woman aged 40 to 55 with COVID-19, enrolled during active disease. The specimen sequenced was peripheral blood. In DNA, the CDR3 is TGTGCCAGCAGCCAAGATAGGAGGGGCACTGAAGCTTTCTTT. The encoded protein is CASSQDRRGTEAFF.